Below, 12 T cell receptor beta chains from the same sample are listed, as sequenced in a study of T cells in Graves' hyperthyroidism and ophthalmopathy. Template material for amplifying TCR beta CDR3 regions consisted of RNA transcripts. The TCR CDR3 was amplified in a first-round RT-PCR using the HTBI primer set. TCRdb redid the calling of the multiplex PCR reads with MiXCR, one entry per CDR3 protein. This table holds over 450,000 distinct CDR3 sequences, roughly 18% found once. Sequenced material: blood. These receptors all come from a woman between 18 and 30 years old with Graves' ophthalmopathy.

This chain uses TRBV4-1 with TRBJ2-3, with TRBD2 as a possible D gene (7 bases). Germline V CDR1 and CDR2: MGHRA, YSYEKL. V lost 5 bases to trimming and J lost 5 bases, with 23 bases between them. The CDR3 runs to 17 residues. CDR3 bases: TGCGCCAGCAGCTACGTCGGACGGGGGGCGATCATAGATACGCAGTATTTT. Residues: CASSYVGRGAIIDTQYF.

There are many counts of this clonotype. The chain is built from TRBV5-6 and TRBJ1-1, with D perhaps TRBD1 (5 bases). V lost 4 bases to trimming and J lost 0 bases, with 13 bases between them. The CDR3 length is 15 residues. Germline loops: CDR1 SGHDT, CDR2 YYEEEE. The CDR3, as DNA: TGTGCCAGCAGCCCTAGGGGAGGCATGAACACTGAAGCTTTCTTT. It yields the protein CASSPRGGMNTEAFF.

This clonotype has a count of ten or more. V is TRBV4-2 and J is TRBJ2-1; 8 bases line up with TRBD2. With V trimmed by 3 bases and J by 4 bases, 2 bases remained unmatched. Germline V gene sequence: CDR1 LGHNA, CDR2 YNFKEQ. The CDR3 totals 14 residues. The DNA for the CDR3 is TGTGCCAGCAGCCATAGCGGGGCGTACAATGAGCAGTTCTTC. Protein product: CASSHSGAYNEQFF.

The gene calls are TRBV2 and TRBJ2-3, with TRBD2 matching over 8 bases. The CDR3 length is 13 residues. V gave up 11 bases and J gave up 4 bases; unmatched junction bases: 8. CDR1 is SNHLY and CDR2 is FYNNEI in the germline V gene. CDR3 amino acids: CASSGSGPDTQYF. CDR3 in DNA: TGTGCCTCCAGCGGGAGTGGGCCAGATACGCAGTATTTT.

There are many counts of this clonotype. The J gene is TRBJ2-7, the V gene TRBV12-3 or TRBV12-4, with a tentative D call TRBD1 (5 bases). The CDR3 runs 12 residues. V was pared by 8 bases and J by 2 bases, with 10 bases between. CDR3 bases: TGTGCCAGCGGGAAAGGGGCCTACGAGCAGTACTTC. This sequence encodes CASGKGAYEQYF.

Notes on this clonotype: With a much larger clone just one base away, this may be a read error. The CDR3 DNA reads TGTGTCAGCAGCTTTACTGGGAGAGAGACCCAGTACTTC. Protein sequence: CVSSFTGRETQYF. This chain links TRBV11-2 with TRBJ2-5, with D possibly being TRBD2 (5 bases). The germline V gene encodes CDR1 SGHAT and CDR2 FQNNGV. The CDR3 spans 13 residues.

This clonotype was counted many times. The V gene is TRBV12-3 or TRBV12-4, the J gene TRBJ1-5, with 12 bases fitting TRBD1. The J segment lost 7 bases and the V segment lost 3 bases, leaving 7 bases of the junction unmatched. The CDR3 length is 16 residues. CDR3 sequence: CASSFAGQGARQPQHF. In DNA form, the CDR3 reads TGTGCCAGCAGTTTTGCGGGACAGGGGGCGCGGCAGCCCCAGCATTTT.

This clonotype was counted many times. The chain combines TRBV6-1 with TRBJ2-3; 7 bases are shared with TRBD1. The CDR3 is 13 residues long. The J segment lost 4 bases and the V segment lost 5 bases, leaving 3 bases of the junction unmatched. Germline assignment: CDR1 MNHNS and CDR2 SASEGT. CDR3 DNA: TGTGCCAGCAGTAACCAGGGGGCAGATACGCAGTATTTT. Protein product: CASSNQGADTQYF.

This clonotype came up a few times. DNA for the CDR3: TGTGCCACCAGTCTCCCAGGGAGCAATCAGCCCCAGCATTTT. As protein: CATSLPGSNQPQHF. This chain connects TRBV24-1 to TRBJ1-5, with D possibly being TRBD1 (5 bases). The germline V gene has CDR1 KGHDR and CDR2 SFDVKD. The CDR3 is made up of 14 amino acids. V was cut by 6 bases and J by 1 base, with 9 bases left in between.

The sample holds many counts of this clonotype. The V gene is TRBV12-3 or TRBV12-4, the J gene TRBJ2-6, with 11 bases fitting TRBD1. The CDR3 loop spans 19 amino acids. After removal of 9 bases from V and 1 base from J, the junction contained 14 bases not matched to a gene. CDR3 bases: TGTGCCAGTTGCCCTCGGGGGACAGGGGGGATTTCTGGGGCCAACGTCCTGACTTTC. This translates into CASCPRGTGGISGANVLTF.

This clonotype is labeled as medium-sized (0.01 to 0.1%). The chain uses TRBV28 and TRBJ2-5, with 8 positions matching TRBD1. J gave up 2 bases and V 5 bases, and 10 bases lay outside the gene matches. Germline values: CDR1 MDHEN, CDR2 SYDVKM. The CDR3 is 16 residues long. CDR3 sequence (DNA): TGTGCCAGCAGTCCAGACAGGGGATCCGAGCAAGAGACCCAGTACTTC. Protein: CASSPDRGSEQETQYF.

This clonotype has ten or more counts. The rearrangement joins TRBV20-1 to TRBJ1-1; D remains unclear. Germline loops: CDR1 DFQATT, CDR2 SNEGSKA (reference sequence). Trimming stripped 4 bases from V and 1 base from J, with 7 bases between. The CDR3 totals 12 residues. CDR3 sequence (DNA): TGCAGTGCTAAGGAGGGGAACACTGAAGCTTTCTTT. Its translation is CSAKEGNTEAFF.